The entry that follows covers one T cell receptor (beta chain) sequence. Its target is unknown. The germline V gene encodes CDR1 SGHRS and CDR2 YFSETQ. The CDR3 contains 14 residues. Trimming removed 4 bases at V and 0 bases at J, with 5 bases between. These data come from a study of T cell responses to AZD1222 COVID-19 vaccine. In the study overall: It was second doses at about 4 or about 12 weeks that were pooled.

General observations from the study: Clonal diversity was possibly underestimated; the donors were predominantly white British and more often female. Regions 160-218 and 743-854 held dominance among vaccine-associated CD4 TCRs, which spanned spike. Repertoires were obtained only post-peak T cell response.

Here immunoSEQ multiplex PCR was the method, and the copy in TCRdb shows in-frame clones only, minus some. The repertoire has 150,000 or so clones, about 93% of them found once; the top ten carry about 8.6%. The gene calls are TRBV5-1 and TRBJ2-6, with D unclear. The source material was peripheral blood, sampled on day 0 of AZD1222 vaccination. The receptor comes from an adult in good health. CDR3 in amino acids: CASSRNSGANVLTF. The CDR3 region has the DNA TGCGCCAGCAGCCGGAACTCTGGGGCCAACGTCCTGACTTTC.